The 9 T cell receptor beta chains below all came from one sample that was sequenced in a study of cytomegalovirus exposure and HLA in healthy donors. The assay was immunoSEQ multiplex PCR, and TCRdb's table has in-frame clones only and misses some. This table has 70,000 to 85,000 clones, around 94% appearing once. The sequenced sample consisted of PBMCs. These receptors originate from a woman aged 18 to 35 in good health and CMV-seropositive.

The CDR3 reads CASSLELGTGGDYPYEQYF. CDR3 coding DNA: TGTGCCAGCAGCTTAGAGCTTGGGACAGGGGGCGACTATCCCTACGAGCAGTACTTC. J is TRBJ2-7 and V is TRBV7-8, with 12 bases fitting TRBD1. Per the germline V gene, CDR1 is SGHVS and CDR2 is FQNEAQ. V shed 1 base and J 2 bases; nucleotides not matched to a gene: 12. The CDR3 runs 19 residues.

The chain combines TRBV7-9 with TRBJ2-1, with TRBD2 matching 11 bases. The CDR3 contains 16 residues. J lost 4 bases, V lost 5 bases, and 7 bases had no gene match. The V gene's germline CDR1 is SEHNR and CDR2 FQNEAQ (reference sequence). CDR3 residues: CASSTPPSGGYNEQFF. CDR3 DNA: TGTGCCAGCAGCACACCTCCTAGCGGGGGGTACAATGAGCAGTTCTTC.

The rearrangement uses TRBV6-1 and TRBJ1-2, with D possibly being TRBD1 (6 bases). The germline gives CDR1 MNHNS, CDR2 SASEGT. The CDR3 has 13 residues. With 10 bases removed from V and 5 bases from J, the gap between germline ends came to 17 bases. In DNA, the CDR3 is TGTGCCACCGCCTGGGGGGGGCAGTATGGCTACACCTTC. Amino acids: CATAWGGQYGYTF.

This sequence joins TRBV6-4 and TRBJ2-3; D is unresolved. Trimming removed 6 bases at V and 0 bases at J, with 13 bases between. This CDR3 comprises 15 residues. CDR1 and CDR2 (germline): MRHNA, SNTAGT. CDR3 region: CASSRGSTSTDTQYF. The CDR3 DNA reads as TGTGCCAGCAGCCGTGGGTCGACTAGCACAGATACGCAGTATTTT.

This clone has just one count. The chain employs TRBV18 and TRBJ2-3, with a weak D call TRBD1 (5 bases). V lost 3 bases, J lost 4 bases, and 14 bases lay in between. The CDR3 is 15 residues long. Looked up from germline, CDR1 is KGHSH and CDR2 is LQKENI. CDR3 DNA sequence: TGTGCCAGCTCACCTGGGCAGGGTCGGGCAGATACGCAGTATTTT. This sequence encodes CASSPGQGRADTQYF.

The chain employs TRBV2 and TRBJ2-5; 11 bases are a match to TRBD2. CDR3 length: 16 residues. V lost 6 bases to trimming and J lost 1 base; unmatched junction nucleotides: 7. The germline CDR1 and CDR2 sequences are SNHLY and FYNNEI. The CDR3 protein is CASSLTSGRVQETQYF. The CDR3 coding sequence is TGTGCCAGCAGCCTTACTAGCGGGAGAGTCCAAGAGACCCAGTACTTC.

The chain has TRBV30 and TRBJ1-1; the match to TRBD1 covers 9 bases. The CDR3 is 14 amino acids. Germline assignment: CDR1 GTSNPN and CDR2 SVGIG (reference sequence). V lost 2 bases, J lost 4 bases, and 5 bases stayed unmatched. The CDR3 DNA follows: TGTGCCTGGAGTATGACAGGGGGTGGCACTGAAGCTTTCTTT. Its translation: CAWSMTGGGTEAFF.

The chain combines TRBV19 with TRBJ1-2; D is unclear. From germline, CDR1 is LNHDA and CDR2 SQIVND (reference sequence). The CDR3 is made up of 12 amino acids. V was cut by 3 bases and J by 8 bases, with 10 bases left in between. The chain's CDR3 is CASSIRAGGYTF. CDR3 DNA: TGTGCCAGTAGTATTCGTGCGGGGGGCTACACCTTC.

The V gene is TRBV30, the J gene TRBJ1-1; perhaps TRBD1 as D (6 bases). Per germline, CDR1 GTSNPN and CDR2 SVGIG (reference sequence). The length of the CDR3 is 12 residues. The V and J ends lost 8 bases and 1 base respectively, with 11 bases between them. The CDR3 bases are TGTGCCGGAACGGGACAGAACACTGAAGCTTTCTTT. This gives the protein CAGTGQNTEAFF.